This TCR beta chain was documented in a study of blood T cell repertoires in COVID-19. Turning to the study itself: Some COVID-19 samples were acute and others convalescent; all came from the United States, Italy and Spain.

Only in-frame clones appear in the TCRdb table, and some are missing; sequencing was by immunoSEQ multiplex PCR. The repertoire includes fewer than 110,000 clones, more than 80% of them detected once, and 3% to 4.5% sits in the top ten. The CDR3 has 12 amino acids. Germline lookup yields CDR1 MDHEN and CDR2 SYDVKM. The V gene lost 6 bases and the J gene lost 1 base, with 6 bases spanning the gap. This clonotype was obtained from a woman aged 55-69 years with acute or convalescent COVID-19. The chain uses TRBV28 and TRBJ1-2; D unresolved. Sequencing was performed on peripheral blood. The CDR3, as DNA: TGTGCCAGCAGCGGGGTTAACTATGGCTACACCTTC. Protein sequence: CASSGVNYGYTF.